These 17 T cell receptor beta chains were sequenced from one sample in a study of T cells expressing NK-cell markers (dated by TCRdb to the early 2020s). Libraries were prepared through 5' RACE. TCRdb shows the sequencer as Illumina HiSeq 2000. The reads, reprocessed by TCRdb, yield one row per CDR3 protein sequence and no DNA. The sample table on file contains a few hundred thousand distinct CDR3 sequences. Together, the top ten hold around 0.4% of the sample. The material sequenced was blood T cells: a sorted CD56 or NKG2C T cell subset, CD4+ or CD8+ T cells, or bulk PBMC T cells (not recorded which). These receptors were taken from a man between 18 and 29 years old in good health. Donor details come from another sample of the same person, matched by shared clones.

J is TRBJ2-5 and V is TRBV7-2; TCRdb's D call of TRBD1 is untestable without DNA. The CDR3 totals 15 residues. Germline CDR1 is SGHTA and CDR2 is FQGNSA. CDR3 loop: CASSFRGGYQETQYF.

The chain is built from TRBV6-5 and TRBJ2-7; TCRdb lists TRBD2, though no DNA is available to test this call. Germline values: CDR1 MNHEY, CDR2 SVGAGI. CDR3 length equals 17 residues. CDR3 amino acids: CASSWTSGLVISYEQYF.

The chain is built from TRBV10-2 and TRBJ2-1; without DNA, the TCRdb call of TRBD1 cannot be checked. This CDR3 spans 16 amino acids. Germline CDR1 WSHSY, CDR2 SAAADI. The CDR3: CASSGTGPISYNEQFF.

J is TRBJ2-1 and V is TRBV7-9; TCRdb returns TRBD1, unconfirmable since there is no DNA. The CDR3 length is 16 residues. Germline assignment: CDR1 SEHNR and CDR2 FQNEAQ (reference sequence). Here the CDR3 reads CASSRRGLALYNEQFF. Combining the CDR3 with reference TRBV7-9 and TRBJ2-1 gives the whole variable domain DTGVSQNPRHKITKRGQNVTFRCDPISEHNRLYWYRQTLGQGPEFLTYFQNEAQLEKSRLLSDRFSAERPKGSFSTLEIQRTEQGDSAMYLCASSRRGLALYNEQFFGPGTRLTVL.

The chain recombines TRBV3-1 with TRBJ2-1; TCRdb designates TRBD2, a call that cannot be tested without DNA. The CDR3 totals 13 residues. Per germline, CDR1 LGHDT and CDR2 YNNKEL (reference sequence). CDR3: CASSPTSFIEQFF.

The gene calls are TRBV30 and TRBJ1-2; TCRdb gives TRBD1 as the D gene, but with no DNA this cannot be confirmed. The CDR3 loop spans 13 amino acids. Germline CDR1 reads GTSNPN; CDR2 reads SVGIG (reference sequence). The CDR3 is CAWSNVAGSGYTF.

The rearrangement links TRBV18 to TRBJ2-7; no DNA is available, so the TRBD1 call from TCRdb remains unchecked. Germline CDR1 KGHSH, CDR2 LQKENI. CDR3 size: 15 residues. The chain's CDR3 is CASSPQIGPGAEQYF.

The V call is TRBV5-1, the J call TRBJ1-3. Germline-derived CDR1 and CDR2 are SGHRS and YFSETQ. The CDR3 sequence is 11 residues long. The CDR3 spells CASTAGNTIYF.

The chain recombines TRBV5-1 with TRBJ2-5; no DNA is available, so the TRBD1 call from TCRdb remains unchecked. CDR1 and CDR2 from the germline V gene are SGHRS and YFSETQ. The CDR3 length is 14 residues. CDR3 protein: CASTPRGDVETQYF.

The CDR3 sequence: CASSRRQDPSYEQYF. The V and J genes are TRBV12-3 or TRBV12-4 and TRBJ2-7; TCRdb indicates TRBD1, and absent DNA this call remains unverified. There are 15 residues in the CDR3.

The chain links TRBV12-3 or TRBV12-4 to TRBJ1-2. CDR3 length: 12 amino acids. CDR3 region: CATTPRQYGYTF.

The chain joins TRBV9 to TRBJ2-2; TCRdb names TRBD1, which stays unverified in the absence of DNA. The germline CDR1 and CDR2 sequences are SGDLS and YYNGEE. CDR3 length: 15 residues. This CDR3 is CASSVRQGNTGELFF.

The rearrangement links TRBV5-1 to TRBJ2-1; TCRdb picks TRBD2, but there is no DNA to check that call. CDR1 SGHRS and CDR2 YFSETQ come from the germline V gene. The CDR3 runs to 18 residues. The CDR3 sequence is CASSLRGLAGVGYNEQFF.

The chain couples TRBV12-3 or TRBV12-4 to TRBJ1-6. The CDR3 totals 13 residues. CDR3 in amino acids: CASSLAVGSPLHF.

The gene calls are TRBV3-1 and TRBJ2-7; TCRdb names TRBD1, which stays unverified in the absence of DNA. Per the germline V gene, CDR1 is LGHDT and CDR2 is YNNKEL (reference sequence). This CDR3 is built from 14 residues. CDR3 in amino acids: CASSQQGTSYEQYF.

This chain links TRBV5-1 with TRBJ1-2; the TCRdb call, TRBD1, lacks DNA for checking. Germline-derived CDR1 and CDR2 are SGHRS and YFSETQ. The CDR3 totals 15 residues. The CDR3 region is CASSVTGRANYGYTF.

The V and J genes are TRBV12-3 or TRBV12-4 and TRBJ2-4; TCRdb indicates TRBD1, and absent DNA this call remains unverified. CDR3 length: 15 residues. The chain's CDR3 is CASSLRGQRRLGQYF.